This T cell receptor beta chain was recovered during a study of regulatory T cells in long-lasting Graves disease. Study background: Patients with new Graves' disease had used antithyroid drugs below 3 months.

This clonotype appeared many times. The CDR3 length is 13 residues. The germline V gene has CDR1 SGHTA and CDR2 FQGTGA. V was shortened by 4 bases and J by 6 bases, with 11 bases between the two germline ends. Construction of TCR beta libraries relied on iRepertoire HTBI primers and on Arm-PCR targeting CDR3 regions. TCRdb called the multiplex PCR reads again in MiXCR, with one record for every CDR3 protein. Of a few hundred thousand distinct CDR3 sequences in the sample, just over 20% were seen once. As to time point: newly diagnosed GD, antithyroid drugs for less than 3 months. With RNA extracted from PBMCs as input, the TCR library was made.

The clonotype was recovered from a female donor with Graves disease. The rearrangement joins TRBV7-3 to TRBJ2-3, with a tentative D call TRBD2 (6 bases). The source material was peripheral blood mononuclear cells (PBMCs), sampled at new diagnosis, from a patient treated with antithyroid drugs. The CDR3 DNA reads as TGTGCCAGCAGCTCTACTAGCTCCGATACGCAGTATTTT. Translation: CASSSTSSDTQYF.